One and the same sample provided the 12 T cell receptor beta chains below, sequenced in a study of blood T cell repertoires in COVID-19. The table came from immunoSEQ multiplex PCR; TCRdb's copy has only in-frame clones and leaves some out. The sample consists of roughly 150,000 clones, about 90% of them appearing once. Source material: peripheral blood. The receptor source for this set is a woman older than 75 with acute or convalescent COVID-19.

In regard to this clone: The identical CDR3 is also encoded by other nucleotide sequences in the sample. The chain's CDR3 is CASSAGGTQYF. Here the CDR3 DNA reads TGTGCCAGCAGCGCGGGGGGTACGCAGTATTTT. The rearrangement links TRBV7-3 to TRBJ2-3, with 8 bases that match TRBD2. This CDR3 is 11 amino acids long. After removal of 5 bases from V and 8 bases from J, the junction contained 0 bases not matched to a gene. The V gene's germline CDR1 is SGHTA and CDR2 FQGTGA. Supplemented by reference TRBV7-3 and TRBJ2-3, the full variable domain reads GAGVSQTPSNKVTEKGKYVELRCDPISGHTALYWYRQSLGQGPEFLIYFQGTGAADDSGLPNDRFFAVRPEGSVSTLKIQRTERGDSAVYLCASSAGGTQYFGPGTRLTVL.

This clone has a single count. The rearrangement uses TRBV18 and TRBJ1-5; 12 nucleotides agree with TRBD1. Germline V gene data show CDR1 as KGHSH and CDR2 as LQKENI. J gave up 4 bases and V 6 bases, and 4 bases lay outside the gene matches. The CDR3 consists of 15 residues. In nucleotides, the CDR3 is TGTGCCAGCTCCGGGACAGGGGGCCCAAATCAGCCCCAGCATTTT. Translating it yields CASSGTGGPNQPQHF.

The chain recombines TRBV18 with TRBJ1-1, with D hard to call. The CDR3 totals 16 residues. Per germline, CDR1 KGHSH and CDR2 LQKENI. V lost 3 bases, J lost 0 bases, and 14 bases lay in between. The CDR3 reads CASSPTRGVLNTEAFF. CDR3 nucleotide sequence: TGTGCCAGCTCACCTACTCGGGGAGTACTGAACACTGAAGCTTTCTTT.

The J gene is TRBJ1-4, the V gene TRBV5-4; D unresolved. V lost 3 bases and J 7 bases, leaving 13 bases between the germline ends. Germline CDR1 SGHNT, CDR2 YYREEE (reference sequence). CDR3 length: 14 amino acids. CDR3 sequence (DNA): TGTGCCAGCAGCTCTCCTGGTGAGGGTGAAAAACTGTTTTTT. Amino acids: CASSSPGEGEKLFF.

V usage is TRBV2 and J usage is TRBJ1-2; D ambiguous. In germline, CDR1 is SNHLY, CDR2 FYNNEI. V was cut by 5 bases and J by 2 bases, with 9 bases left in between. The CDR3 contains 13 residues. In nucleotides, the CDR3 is TGTGCCAGCAGTAGCGGGCAGAACTATGGCTACACCTTC. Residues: CASSSGQNYGYTF. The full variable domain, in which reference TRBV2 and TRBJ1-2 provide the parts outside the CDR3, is EPEVTQTPSHQVTQMGQEVILRCVPISNHLYFYWYRQILGQKVEFLVSFYNNEISEKSEIFDDQFSVERPDGSNFTLKIRSTKLEDSAMYFCASSSGQNYGYTFGSGTRLTVV.

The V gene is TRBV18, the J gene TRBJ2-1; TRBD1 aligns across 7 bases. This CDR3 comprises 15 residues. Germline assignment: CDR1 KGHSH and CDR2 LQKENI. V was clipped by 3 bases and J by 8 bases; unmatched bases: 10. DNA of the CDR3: TGTGCCAGCTCACCCGGGATCGGACAGGTATATGAGCAGTTCTTC. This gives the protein CASSPGIGQVYEQFF.

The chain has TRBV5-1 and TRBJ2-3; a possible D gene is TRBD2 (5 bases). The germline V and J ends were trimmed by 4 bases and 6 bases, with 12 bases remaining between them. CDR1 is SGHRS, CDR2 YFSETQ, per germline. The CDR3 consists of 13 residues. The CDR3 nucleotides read TGCGCCAGCAGCCCCGGACGAGGGGATACGCAGTATTTT. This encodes CASSPGRGDTQYF.

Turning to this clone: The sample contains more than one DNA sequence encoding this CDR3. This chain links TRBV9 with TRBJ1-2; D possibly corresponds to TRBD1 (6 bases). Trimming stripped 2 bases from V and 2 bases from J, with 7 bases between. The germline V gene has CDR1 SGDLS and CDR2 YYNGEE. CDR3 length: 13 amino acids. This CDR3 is CASSVDRNYGYTF. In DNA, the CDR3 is TGTGCCAGCAGCGTGGACAGAAACTATGGCTACACCTTC.

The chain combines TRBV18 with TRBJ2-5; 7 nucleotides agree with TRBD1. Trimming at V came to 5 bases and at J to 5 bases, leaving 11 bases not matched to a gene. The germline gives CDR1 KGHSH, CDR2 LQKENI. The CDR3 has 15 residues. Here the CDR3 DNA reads TGTGCCAGCTCATCAAGGACAGGCGTCGGGGAGACCCAGTACTTC. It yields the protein CASSSRTGVGETQYF.

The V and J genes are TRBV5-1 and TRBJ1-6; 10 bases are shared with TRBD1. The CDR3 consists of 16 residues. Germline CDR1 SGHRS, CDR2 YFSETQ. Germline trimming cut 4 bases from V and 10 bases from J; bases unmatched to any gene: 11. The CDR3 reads CASSLWTGGEKSPLHF. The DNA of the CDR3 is TGCGCCAGCAGCCTATGGACAGGGGGAGAAAAATCACCCCTCCACTTT.

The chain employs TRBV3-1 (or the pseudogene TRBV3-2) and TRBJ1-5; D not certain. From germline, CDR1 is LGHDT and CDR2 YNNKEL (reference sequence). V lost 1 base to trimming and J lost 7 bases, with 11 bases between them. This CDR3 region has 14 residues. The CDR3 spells CASSQGRAGQPQHF. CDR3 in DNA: TGTGCCAGCAGCCAAGGGAGGGCTGGACAGCCCCAGCATTTT.

CDR3 DNA sequence: TGCAGCGTTGTGAGGGACAGGGGTGGAAACACCATATATTTT. It encodes CSVVRDRGGNTIYF. The chain employs TRBV29-1 and TRBJ1-3, with 10 bases matching TRBD1. Looked up from germline, CDR1 is SQVTM and CDR2 is ANQGSEA. The CDR3 extends over 14 amino acids. J gave up 3 bases and V 4 bases, and 3 bases lay outside the gene matches.